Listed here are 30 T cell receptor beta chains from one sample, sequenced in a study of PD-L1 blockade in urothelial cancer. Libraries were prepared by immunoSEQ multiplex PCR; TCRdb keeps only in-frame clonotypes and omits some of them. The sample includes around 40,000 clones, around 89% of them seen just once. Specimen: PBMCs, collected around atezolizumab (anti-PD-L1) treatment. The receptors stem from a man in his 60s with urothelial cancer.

For the CDR3, the DNA is TGTGCCAGCAGTTTTGGCCCTTCGAGGAATCAGCCCCAGCATTTT. This gives the protein CASSFGPSRNQPQHF. The chain joins TRBV28 to TRBJ1-5, with D unresolved. The V gene's germline CDR1 is MDHEN and CDR2 SYDVKM. V gave up 3 bases and J gave up 4 bases, with 13 bases separating them. The CDR3 length is 15 residues.

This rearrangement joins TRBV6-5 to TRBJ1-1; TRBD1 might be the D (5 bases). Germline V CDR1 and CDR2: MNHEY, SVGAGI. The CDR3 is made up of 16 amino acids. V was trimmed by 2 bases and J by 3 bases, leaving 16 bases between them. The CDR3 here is CASSYDSGHSYTEAFF. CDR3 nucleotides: TGTGCCAGCAGTTACGACAGTGGGCATTCGTACACTGAAGCTTTCTTT.

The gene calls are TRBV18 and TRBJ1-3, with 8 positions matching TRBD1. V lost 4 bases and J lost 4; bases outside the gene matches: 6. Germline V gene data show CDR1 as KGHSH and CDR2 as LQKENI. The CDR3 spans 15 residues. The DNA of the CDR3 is TGTGCCAGCTCACTTCGGACAGGGATCGGAAACACCATATATTTT. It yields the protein CASSLRTGIGNTIYF.

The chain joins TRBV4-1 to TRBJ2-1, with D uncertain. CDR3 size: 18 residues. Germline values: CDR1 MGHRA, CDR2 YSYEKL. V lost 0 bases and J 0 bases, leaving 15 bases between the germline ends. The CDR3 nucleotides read TGCGCCAGCAGCCAAGATTGGGCCACCGCGAGCTCCTACAATGAGCAGTTCTTC. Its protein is CASSQDWATASSYNEQFF.

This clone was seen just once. Written as DNA, the CDR3 is TGTGCCAGCAGTGAATCAGGGCCCAGAATCGAGCAGTACTTC. The encoded protein is CASSESGPRIEQYF. The chain employs TRBV25-1 and TRBJ2-7; possible D gene TRBD1, 5 bases. There are 14 residues in the CDR3. Trimming cost V 1 base and J 6 bases, with 13 bases left between them. The germline V gene encodes CDR1 MGHDK and CDR2 SYGVNS.

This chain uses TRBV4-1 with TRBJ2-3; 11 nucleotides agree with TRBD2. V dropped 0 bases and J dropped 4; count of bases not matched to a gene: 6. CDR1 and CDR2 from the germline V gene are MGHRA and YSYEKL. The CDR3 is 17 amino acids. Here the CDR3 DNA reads TGCGCCAGCAGCCAAGAGAGGCTAGCGGGAGGCCCAGATACGCAGTATTTT. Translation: CASSQERLAGGPDTQYF.

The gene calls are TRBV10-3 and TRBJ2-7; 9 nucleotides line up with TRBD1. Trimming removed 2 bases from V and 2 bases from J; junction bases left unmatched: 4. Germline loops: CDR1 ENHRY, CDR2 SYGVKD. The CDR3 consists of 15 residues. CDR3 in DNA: TGTGCCATCAGTGAGCCGACAGGGGGAACCTACGAGCAGTACTTC. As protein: CAISEPTGGTYEQYF.

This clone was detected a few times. CDR3 sequence (DNA): TGTGCCAGCAGCCAAGTATGGCGGGAGCCCCCCGGTCATGAGCAGTTCTTC. It is translated as CASSQVWREPPGHEQFF. This chain uses TRBV4-2 with TRBJ2-1; the match to TRBD2 covers 7 bases. V shed 1 base, J shed 8 bases, and the junction held 14 bases outside the gene matches. Germline V gene lookup returns CDR1 LGHNA and CDR2 YNFKEQ. The CDR3 runs to 17 residues.

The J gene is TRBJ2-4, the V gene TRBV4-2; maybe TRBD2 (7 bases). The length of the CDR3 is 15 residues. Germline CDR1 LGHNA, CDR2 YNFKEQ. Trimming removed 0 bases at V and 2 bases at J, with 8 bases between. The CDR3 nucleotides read TGTGCCAGCAGCCAAGAGGGGGGGCCCAAAAACATTCAGTACTTC. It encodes CASSQEGGPKNIQYF.

As DNA, the CDR3 is TGTGCCAGCAGTTACGAGGGGGCGCAGACCCAGTACTTC. Residues: CASSYEGAQTQYF. The V and J genes are TRBV6-5 and TRBJ2-5; TRBD1 agrees at 7 bases. Germline CDR1 and CDR2: MNHEY and SVGAGI. CDR3 length equals 13 residues. V shed 2 bases and J 6 bases; nucleotides not matched to a gene: 3.

The CDR3 DNA reads TGCGCCAGCAGTGAGCGGCGGTACGAGCAGTACTTC. Its protein product is CASSERRYEQYF. The chain employs TRBV10-2 and TRBJ2-7; D is unclear. V shed 2 bases and J shed 4 bases, with 6 bases lying between them. Germline CDR1 WSHSY, CDR2 SAAADI. The CDR3 is made up of 12 amino acids.

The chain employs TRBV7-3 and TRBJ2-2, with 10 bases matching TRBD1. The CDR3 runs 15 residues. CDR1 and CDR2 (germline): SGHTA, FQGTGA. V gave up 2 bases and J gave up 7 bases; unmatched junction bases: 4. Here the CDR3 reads CASSLSGQGLGELFF. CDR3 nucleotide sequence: TGTGCCAGCAGCTTATCGGGACAGGGGCTCGGGGAGCTGTTTTTT.

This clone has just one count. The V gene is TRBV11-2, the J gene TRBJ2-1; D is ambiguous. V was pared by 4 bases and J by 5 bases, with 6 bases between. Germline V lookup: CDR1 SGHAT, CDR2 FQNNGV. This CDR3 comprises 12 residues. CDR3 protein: CASSSKHNEQFF. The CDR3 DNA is TGTGCCAGCAGCTCTAAGCACAATGAGCAGTTCTTC.

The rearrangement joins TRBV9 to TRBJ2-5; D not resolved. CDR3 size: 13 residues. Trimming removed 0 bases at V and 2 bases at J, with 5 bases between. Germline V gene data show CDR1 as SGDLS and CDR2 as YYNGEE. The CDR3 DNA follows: TGTGCCAGCAGCGTAGCACAGCAAGAGACCCAGTACTTC. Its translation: CASSVAQQETQYF.

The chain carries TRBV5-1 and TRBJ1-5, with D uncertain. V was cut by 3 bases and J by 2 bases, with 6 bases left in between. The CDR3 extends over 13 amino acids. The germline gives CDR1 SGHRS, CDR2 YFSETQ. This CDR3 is CASSSPGNQPQHF. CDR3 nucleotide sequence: TGCGCCAGCAGCTCTCCTGGCAATCAGCCCCAGCATTTT.

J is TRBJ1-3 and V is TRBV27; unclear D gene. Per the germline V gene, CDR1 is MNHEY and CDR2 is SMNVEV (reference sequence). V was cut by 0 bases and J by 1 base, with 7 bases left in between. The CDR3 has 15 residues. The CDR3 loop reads CASSLSSESGNTIYF. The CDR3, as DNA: TGTGCCAGCAGTTTATCGTCAGAATCTGGAAACACCATATATTTT.

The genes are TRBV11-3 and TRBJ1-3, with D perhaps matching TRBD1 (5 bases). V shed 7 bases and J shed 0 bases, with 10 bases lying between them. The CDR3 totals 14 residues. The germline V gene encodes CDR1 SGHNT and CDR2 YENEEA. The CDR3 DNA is TGTGCCAGCACCGGGGGGTCCTCTGGAAACACCATATATTTT. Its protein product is CASTGGSSGNTIYF. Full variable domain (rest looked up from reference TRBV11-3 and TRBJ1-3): EAGVVQSPRYKIIEKKQPVAFWCNPISGHNTLYWYLQNLGQGPELLIRYENEEAVDDSQLPKDRFSAERLKGVDSTLKIQPAELGDSAVYLCASTGGSSGNTIYFGEGSWLTVV.

CDR3 nucleotide sequence: TGCGCCAGCAGCTCCGAACCGGGACTAGCGGGCGAGCAGTACTTC. This gives the protein CASSSEPGLAGEQYF. The rearrangement joins TRBV5-1 to TRBJ2-7, with 12 bases fitting TRBD2. V gave up 3 bases and J gave up 6 bases; unmatched junction bases: 7. The CDR3 is made up of 15 amino acids. Germline V lookup: CDR1 SGHRS, CDR2 YFSETQ.

The CDR3 here is CASSAGRGPHSPLHF. The CDR3 DNA sequence: TGTGCCAGCAGCGCGGGCCGAGGCCCGCATTCACCCCTCCACTTT. The chain uses TRBV11-2 and TRBJ1-6; D is ambiguous. V was cut by 5 bases and J by 8 bases, with 16 bases left in between. The CDR3 has 15 residues. Germline CDR1 and CDR2: SGHAT and FQNNGV.

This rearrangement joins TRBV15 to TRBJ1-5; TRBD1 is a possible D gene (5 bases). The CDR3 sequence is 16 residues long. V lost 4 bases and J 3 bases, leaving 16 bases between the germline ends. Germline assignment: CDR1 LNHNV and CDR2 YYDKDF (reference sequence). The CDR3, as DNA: TGTGCCACCAGCAATCGGGGGGGGGAGGTCAATCAGCCCCAGCATTTT. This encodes CATSNRGGEVNQPQHF.

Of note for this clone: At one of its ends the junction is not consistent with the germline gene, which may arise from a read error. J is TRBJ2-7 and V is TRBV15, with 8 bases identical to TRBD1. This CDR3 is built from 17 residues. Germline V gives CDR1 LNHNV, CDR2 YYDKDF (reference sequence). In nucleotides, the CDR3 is TGTGCCACCAGCAGAGATCCCGTGTGGACAGGGAGAAAGTTGTTGTTCTTC. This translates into CATSRDPVWTGRKLLFF.

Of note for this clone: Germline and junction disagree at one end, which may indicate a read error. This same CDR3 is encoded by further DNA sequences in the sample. CDR3 in DNA: TGTGCCAGCAGACAGGGGCGGACTGAGGCTTTCTTT. This codes for CASRQGRTEAFF. The chain combines TRBV6-1 with TRBJ1-1; 7 positions agree with TRBD1. The CDR3 totals 12 residues. Germline lookup yields CDR1 MNHNS and CDR2 SASEGT.

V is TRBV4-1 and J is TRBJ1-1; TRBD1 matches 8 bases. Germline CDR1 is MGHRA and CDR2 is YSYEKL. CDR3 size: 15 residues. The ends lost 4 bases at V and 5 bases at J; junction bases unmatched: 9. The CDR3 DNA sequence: TGCGCCAGCAGCCTTATATCAGGGGGCCAAACTGAAGCTTTCTTT. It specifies CASSLISGGQTEAFF.

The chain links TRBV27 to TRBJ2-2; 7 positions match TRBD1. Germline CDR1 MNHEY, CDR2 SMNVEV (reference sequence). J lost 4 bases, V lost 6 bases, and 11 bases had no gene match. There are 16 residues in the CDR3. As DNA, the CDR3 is TGTGCCAGCAGCCAAACCGGGACAGTGGTCACCGGGGAGCTGTTTTTT. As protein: CASSQTGTVVTGELFF.

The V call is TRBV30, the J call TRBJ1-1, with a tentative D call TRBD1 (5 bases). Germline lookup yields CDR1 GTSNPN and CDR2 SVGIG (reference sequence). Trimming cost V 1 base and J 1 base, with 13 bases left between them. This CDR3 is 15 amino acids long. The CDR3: CAWSGLGGKNTEAFF. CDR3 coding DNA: TGTGCCTGGAGTGGCCTGGGGGGAAAGAACACTGAAGCTTTCTTT.

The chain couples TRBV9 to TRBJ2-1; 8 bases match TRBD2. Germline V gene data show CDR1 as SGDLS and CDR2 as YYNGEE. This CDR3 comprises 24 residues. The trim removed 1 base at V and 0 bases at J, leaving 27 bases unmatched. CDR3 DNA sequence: TGTGCCAGCAGCGTATCTTCGATGTTGGCTCCGAGAGGGCTAGCGGGTAGCTCCTACAATGAGCAGTTCTTC. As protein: CASSVSSMLAPRGLAGSSYNEQFF.

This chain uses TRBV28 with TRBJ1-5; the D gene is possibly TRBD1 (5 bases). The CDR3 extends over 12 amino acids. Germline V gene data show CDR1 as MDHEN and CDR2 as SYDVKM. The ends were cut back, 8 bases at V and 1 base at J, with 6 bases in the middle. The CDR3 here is CASRGSNQPQHF. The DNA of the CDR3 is TGTGCCAGCCGGGGGAGCAATCAGCCCCAGCATTTT.

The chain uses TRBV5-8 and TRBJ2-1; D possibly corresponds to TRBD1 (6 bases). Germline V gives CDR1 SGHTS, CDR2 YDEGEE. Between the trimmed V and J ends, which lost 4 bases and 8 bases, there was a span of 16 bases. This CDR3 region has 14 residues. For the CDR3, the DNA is TGTGCCAGCAGCCCTAGGCAGGGGCGGGATGAGCAGTTCTTC. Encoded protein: CASSPRQGRDEQFF. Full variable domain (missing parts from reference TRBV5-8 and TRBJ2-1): EAGVTQSPTHLIKTRGQQATLRCSPISGHTSVYWYQQALGLGLQFLLWYDEGEERNRGNFPPRFSGRQFPNYSSELNVNALELEDSALYLCASSPRQGRDEQFFGPGTRLTVL.

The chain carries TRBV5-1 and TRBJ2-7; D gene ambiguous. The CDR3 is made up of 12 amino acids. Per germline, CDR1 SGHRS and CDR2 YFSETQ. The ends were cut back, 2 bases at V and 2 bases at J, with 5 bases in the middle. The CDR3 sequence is CASSLTAYEQYF. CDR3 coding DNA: TGCGCCAGCAGCTTAACGGCCTACGAGCAGTACTTC.

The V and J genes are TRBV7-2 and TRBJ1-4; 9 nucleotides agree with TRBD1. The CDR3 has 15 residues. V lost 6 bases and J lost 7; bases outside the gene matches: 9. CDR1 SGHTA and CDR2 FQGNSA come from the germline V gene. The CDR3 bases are TGTGCCAGCAGGGTCACAGGGGGCGCGGGTGAAAAACTGTTTTTT. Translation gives CASRVTGGAGEKLFF. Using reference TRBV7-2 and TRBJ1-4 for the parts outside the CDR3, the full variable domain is GAGVSQSPSNKVTEKGKDVELRCDPISGHTALYWYRQSLGQGLEFLIYFQGNSAPDKSGLPSDRFSAERTGGSVSTLTIQRTQQEDSAVYLCASRVTGGAGEKLFFGSGTQLSVL.